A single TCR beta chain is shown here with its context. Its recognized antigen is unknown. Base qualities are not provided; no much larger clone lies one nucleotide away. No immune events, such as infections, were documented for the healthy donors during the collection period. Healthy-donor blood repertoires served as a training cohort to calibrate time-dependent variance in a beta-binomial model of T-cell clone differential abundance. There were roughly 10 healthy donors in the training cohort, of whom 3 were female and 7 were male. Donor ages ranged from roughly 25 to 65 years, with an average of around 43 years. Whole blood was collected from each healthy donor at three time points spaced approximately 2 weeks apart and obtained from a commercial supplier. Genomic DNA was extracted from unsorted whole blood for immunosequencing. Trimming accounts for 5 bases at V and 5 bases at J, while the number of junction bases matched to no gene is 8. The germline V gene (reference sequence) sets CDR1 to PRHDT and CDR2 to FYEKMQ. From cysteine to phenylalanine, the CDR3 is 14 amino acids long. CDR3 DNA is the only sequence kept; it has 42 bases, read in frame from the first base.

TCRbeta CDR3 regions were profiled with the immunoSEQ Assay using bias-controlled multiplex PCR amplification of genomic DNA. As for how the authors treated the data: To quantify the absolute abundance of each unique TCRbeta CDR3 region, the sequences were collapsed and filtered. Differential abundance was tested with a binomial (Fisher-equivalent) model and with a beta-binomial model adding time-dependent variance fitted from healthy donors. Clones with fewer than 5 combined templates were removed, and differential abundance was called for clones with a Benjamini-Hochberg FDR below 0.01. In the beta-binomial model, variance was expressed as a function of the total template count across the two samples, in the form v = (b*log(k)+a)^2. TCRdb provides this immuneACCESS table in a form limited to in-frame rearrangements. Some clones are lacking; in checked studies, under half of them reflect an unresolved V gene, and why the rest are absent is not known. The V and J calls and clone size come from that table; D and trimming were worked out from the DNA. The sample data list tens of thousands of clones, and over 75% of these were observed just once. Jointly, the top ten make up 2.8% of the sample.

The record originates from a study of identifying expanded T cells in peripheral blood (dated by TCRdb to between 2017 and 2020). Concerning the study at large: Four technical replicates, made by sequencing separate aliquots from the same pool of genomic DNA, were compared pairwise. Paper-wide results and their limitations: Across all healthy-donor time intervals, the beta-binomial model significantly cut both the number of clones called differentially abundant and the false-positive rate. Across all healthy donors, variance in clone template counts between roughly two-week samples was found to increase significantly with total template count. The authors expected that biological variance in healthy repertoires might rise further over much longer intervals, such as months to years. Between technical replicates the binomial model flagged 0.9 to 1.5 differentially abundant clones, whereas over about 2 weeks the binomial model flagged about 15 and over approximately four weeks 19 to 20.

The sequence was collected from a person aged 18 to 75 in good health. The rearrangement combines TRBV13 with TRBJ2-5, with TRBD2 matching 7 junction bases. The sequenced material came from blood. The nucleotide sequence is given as TGTGCCAGCAGCCGAGCCGGGACTATGGAGACCCAGTACTTC. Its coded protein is CASSRAGTMETQYF.